This T cell receptor (beta chain) came from a study of T-cell memory formation after mild COVID-19. Trimming took 4 bases from V and 0 from J; bases not matched to a gene: 12. Germline CDR1 is LGHDT and CDR2 is YNNKEL (reference sequence). The CDR3 has 17 amino acids. Concerning this clonotype: As yet, its antigen is unknown.

Study outcomes and limitations: The SARS-CoV-2 specificity of second-wave clones reaching peak at day 37 remained unverified. Chiefly within CM and EM were the contracting CD4+ clones; CD8+ ones were within EMRA. Pre-infection memory carried some responding clones, suggesting that cross-reactive memory joined.

One entry per CDR3 protein results from TCRdb running MiXCR on the 5' RACE reads. The table records fewer than 400,000 distinct CDR3 sequences, 13% of them present only once. The sequence derives from a man between 18 and 29 years old who had mild COVID-19 (a few samples of this study predate the infection). Cell type and time point are not known. Source material: PBMCs or a T cell subset sorted from them (not recorded which). The rearrangement uses TRBV3-1 and TRBJ2-7; 7 bases line up with TRBD1. CDR3 in amino acids: CASSRKGDSLFSYEQYF. CDR3 DNA: TGTGCCAGCAGCCGCAAAGGGGACAGTCTCTTCTCCTACGAGCAGTACTTC.